This TCR beta chain was captured by sequencing in a study of blood T cell repertoires in COVID-19. Study-level background: COVID-19 samples, acute and convalescent, were from the United States, Italy and Spain.

Original processing methods: Nucleated cell number was recorded as an estimate derived from reference gene primer amplification. Sequencing was performed with immunoSEQ multiplex PCR; in TCRdb, only in-frame clones are kept and a portion is missing. V, J and clone size are taken as reported in that table, and D and trimming were inferred from the DNA itself. The table records tens of thousands of clones, about 70% of them present only once. The CDR3 spans 14 residues. Germline loops: CDR1 LNHDA, CDR2 SQIVND (reference sequence). V shed 9 bases, J shed 7 bases, and the junction held 9 bases outside the gene matches. Patients from Seattle were sampled longitudinally, starting during active infection.

The sample consisted of peripheral blood. The sequence was obtained from a middle-aged man with COVID-19, enrolled during active disease. The chain links TRBV19 to TRBJ1-6; 7 bases are shared with TRBD1. This chain's CDR3 is CASNAGTANSPLHF. The CDR3 bases are TGTGCCAGCAATGCCGGGACAGCAAATTCACCCCTCCACTTT. Based on the CDR3 plus reference TRBV19 and TRBJ1-6, the full variable domain is DGGITQSPKYLFRKEGQNVTLSCEQNLNHDAMYWYRQDPGQGLRLIYYSQIVNDFQKGDIAEGYSVSREKKESFPLTVTSAQKNPTAFYLCASNAGTANSPLHFGNGTRLTVT.